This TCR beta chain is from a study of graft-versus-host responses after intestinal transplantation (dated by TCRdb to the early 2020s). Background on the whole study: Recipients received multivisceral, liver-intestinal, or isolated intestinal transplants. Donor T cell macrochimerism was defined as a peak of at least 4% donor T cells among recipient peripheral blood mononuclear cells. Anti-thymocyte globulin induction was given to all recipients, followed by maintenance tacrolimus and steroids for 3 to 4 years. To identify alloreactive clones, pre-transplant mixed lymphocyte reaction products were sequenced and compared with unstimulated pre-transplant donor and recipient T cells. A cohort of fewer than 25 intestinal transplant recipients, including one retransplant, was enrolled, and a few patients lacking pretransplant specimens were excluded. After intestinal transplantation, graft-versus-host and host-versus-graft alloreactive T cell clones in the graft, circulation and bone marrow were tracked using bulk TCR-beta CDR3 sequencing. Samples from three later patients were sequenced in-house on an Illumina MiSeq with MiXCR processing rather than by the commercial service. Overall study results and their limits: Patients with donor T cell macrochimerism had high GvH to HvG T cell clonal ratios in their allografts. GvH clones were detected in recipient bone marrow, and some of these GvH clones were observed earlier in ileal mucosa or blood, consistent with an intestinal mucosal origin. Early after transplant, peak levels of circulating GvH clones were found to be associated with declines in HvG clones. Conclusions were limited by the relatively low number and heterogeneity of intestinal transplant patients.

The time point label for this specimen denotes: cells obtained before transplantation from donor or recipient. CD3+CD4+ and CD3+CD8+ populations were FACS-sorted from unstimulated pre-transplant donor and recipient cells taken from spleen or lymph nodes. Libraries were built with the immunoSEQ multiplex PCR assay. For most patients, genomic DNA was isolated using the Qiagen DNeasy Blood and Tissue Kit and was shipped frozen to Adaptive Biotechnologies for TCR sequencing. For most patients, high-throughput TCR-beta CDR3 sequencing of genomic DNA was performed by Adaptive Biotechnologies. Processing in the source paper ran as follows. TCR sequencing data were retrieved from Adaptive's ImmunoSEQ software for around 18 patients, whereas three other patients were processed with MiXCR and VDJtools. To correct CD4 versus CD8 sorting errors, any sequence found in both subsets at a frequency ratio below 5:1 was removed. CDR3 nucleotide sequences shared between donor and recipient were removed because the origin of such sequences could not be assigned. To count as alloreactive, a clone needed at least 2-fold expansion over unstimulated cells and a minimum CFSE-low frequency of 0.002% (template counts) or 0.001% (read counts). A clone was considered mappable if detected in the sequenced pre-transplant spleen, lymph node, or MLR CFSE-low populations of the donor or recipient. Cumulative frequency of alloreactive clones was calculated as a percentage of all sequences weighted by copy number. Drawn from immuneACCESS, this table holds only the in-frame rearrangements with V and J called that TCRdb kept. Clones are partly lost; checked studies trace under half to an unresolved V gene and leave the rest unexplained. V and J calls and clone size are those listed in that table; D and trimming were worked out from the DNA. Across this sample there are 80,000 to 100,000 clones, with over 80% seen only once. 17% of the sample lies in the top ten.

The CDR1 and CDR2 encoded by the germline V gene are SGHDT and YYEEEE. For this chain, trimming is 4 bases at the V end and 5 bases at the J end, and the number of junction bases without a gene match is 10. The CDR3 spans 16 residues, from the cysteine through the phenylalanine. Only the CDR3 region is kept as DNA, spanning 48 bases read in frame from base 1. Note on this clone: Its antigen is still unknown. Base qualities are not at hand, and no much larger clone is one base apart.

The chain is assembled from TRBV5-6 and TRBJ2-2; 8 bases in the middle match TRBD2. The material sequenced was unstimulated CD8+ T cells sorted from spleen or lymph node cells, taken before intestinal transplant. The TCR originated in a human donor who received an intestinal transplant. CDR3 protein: CASSISGALWTGELFF. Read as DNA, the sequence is TGTGCCAGCAGCATTAGCGGGGCTCTGTGGACCGGGGAGCTGTTTTTT.